This passage covers 26 T cell receptor beta chains from one sample sequenced in a study of T cells after posttransplantation cyclophosphamide (dated by TCRdb to the mid-2010s). The library was produced with the immunoSEQ multiplex PCR assay. Drawn from immuneACCESS, this table holds only the in-frame rearrangements with V and J called that TCRdb kept. Clones are partly lost; checked studies trace under half to an unresolved V gene and leave the rest unexplained. Across this sample, over 45,000 clones were tabulated and none appeared just once. The biggest ten clones account for about 2% of the sample. The sample taken for sequencing was PBMCs. These receptors originate from a man in his forties in good health, CMV-negative, and a related stem cell transplant donor.

Many counts were recorded for this clone. The gene calls are TRBV4-3 and TRBJ2-1; 12 bases are a match to TRBD2. This CDR3 has 18 amino acids. Losses at the gene ends were 0 bases for V and 3 bases for J; bases not matched to a gene: 6. From germline, CDR1 is LGHNA and CDR2 YSLEER. The CDR3 region is CASSQDPTSGSFYNEQFF. DNA of the CDR3: TGCGCCAGCAGCCAAGACCCGACTAGCGGGAGTTTCTACAATGAGCAGTTCTTC.

This clone was counted at least ten times. The chain carries TRBV5-1 and TRBJ2-7; TRBD2 agrees at 13 bases. CDR1 and CDR2 from the germline V gene are SGHRS and YFSETQ. The CDR3 consists of 18 residues. After removal of 0 bases from V and 2 bases from J, the junction contained 8 bases not matched to a gene. The CDR3 spells CASSLVPSTSGRPYEQYF. DNA of the CDR3: TGCGCCAGCAGCTTGGTACCTTCGACTAGCGGGAGGCCCTACGAGCAGTACTTC.

This clone was detected ten times or more. V usage is TRBV5-5 and J usage is TRBJ1-4; possible D gene TRBD1, 6 bases. CDR1 is SGHKS, CDR2 YYEKEE, per germline (reference sequence). The CDR3 spans 17 residues. V was trimmed by 4 bases and J by 7 bases, leaving 23 bases between them. The CDR3 sequence is CASSLYTSGEGGEKLFF. CDR3 in DNA: TGTGCCAGCAGCCTCTACACCTCAGGGGAGGGTGGTGAAAAACTGTTTTTT. Full variable domain (missing parts from reference TRBV5-5 and TRBJ1-4): DAGVTQSPTHLIKTRGQQVTLRCSPISGHKSVSWYQQVLGQGPQFIFQYYEKEERGRGNFPDRFSARQFPNYSSELNVNALLLGDSALYLCASSLYTSGEGGEKLFFGSGTQLSVL.

This clone was seen repeatedly, ten times or more. This chain uses TRBV5-1 with TRBJ1-2, with D possibly being TRBD1 (5 bases). Germline V gene data show CDR1 as SGHRS and CDR2 as YFSETQ. This CDR3 spans 12 amino acids. Trimming took off 4 bases at V and 3 bases at J, with 7 bases between the two ends. The CDR3 DNA sequence: TGCGCCAGCAGCCAAGGGGACTATGGCTACACCTTC. Its translation: CASSQGDYGYTF.

This clone was recorded at least ten times. The chain employs TRBV27 and TRBJ2-7; D is possibly TRBD1 (5 bases). With 0 bases removed from V and 2 bases from J, the gap between germline ends came to 8 bases. Germline V gives CDR1 MNHEY, CDR2 SMNVEV (reference sequence). The CDR3 is 14 residues long. The CDR3 protein is CASSLSGQAYEQYF. CDR3 sequence (DNA): TGTGCCAGCAGTTTATCGGGGCAGGCCTACGAGCAGTACTTC.

In its sample, this clone was seen many times. The V gene is TRBV28, the J gene TRBJ1-1, with 7 bases matching TRBD1. The CDR3 runs 16 residues. J gave up 0 bases and V 6 bases, and 10 bases lay outside the gene matches. Germline loops: CDR1 MDHEN, CDR2 SYDVKM. CDR3 DNA: TGTGCCAGCAGCTCCGACAGGGTAGGCGTGAACACTGAAGCTTTCTTT. This encodes CASSSDRVGVNTEAFF. Variable domain in full (rest from reference TRBV28 and TRBJ1-1): DVKVTQSSRYLVKRTGEKVFLECVQDMDHENMFWYRQDPGLGLRLIYFSYDVKMKEKGDIPEGYSVSREKKERFSLILESASTNQTSMYLCASSSDRVGVNTEAFFGQGTRLTVV.

This clone was detected ten times or more. The rearrangement joins TRBV5-1 to TRBJ1-3; TRBD1 is a possible D gene (6 bases). Per germline, CDR1 SGHRS and CDR2 YFSETQ. Trimming stripped 1 base from V and 0 bases from J, with 11 bases between. This CDR3 spans 16 amino acids. The chain's CDR3 is CASSLRGTNSGNTIYF. The CDR3 coding sequence is TGCGCCAGCAGCTTGAGAGGGACAAACTCTGGAAACACCATATATTTT.

This clone was observed many times. Germline is not matched at one junction end, which may reflect a read error. This chain joins TRBV9 and TRBJ2-3; no clear D gene. This CDR3 spans 14 amino acids. Germline CDR1 reads SGDLS; CDR2 reads YYNGEE. CDR3 nucleotides: TGTGCCGGCAGCGCCGATCTAGGCGCAGATACGCAGTATTTT. This codes for CAGSADLGADTQYF.

The sample holds many counts of this clone. This chain links TRBV7-9 with TRBJ2-2; TRBD1 matches 7 bases. The CDR3 consists of 15 residues. CDR1 is SEHNR and CDR2 is FQNEAQ in the germline V gene (reference sequence). With 7 bases clipped from V and 4 bases from J, the junction kept 9 bases outside the gene matches. The CDR3 DNA reads as TGTGCCAGCAACTTGGAAGCAGGGGGCACCGGGGAGCTGTTTTTT. Translation gives CASNLEAGGTGELFF.

This clone occurred many times. V and J are TRBV2 and TRBJ2-1, with a possible D match to TRBD2 (6 bases). Trimming cost V 2 bases and J 9 bases, with 23 bases left between them. The CDR3 length is 17 residues. Germline V lookup: CDR1 SNHLY, CDR2 FYNNEI. CDR3 in DNA: TGTGCCAGCAGTGAAATCTGGGCGGGAACCTCCCCGAGTGAGCAGTTCTTC. Its protein product is CASSEIWAGTSPSEQFF.

This clone was counted at least ten times. The chain combines TRBV28 with TRBJ2-5, with D hard to call. Trimming took 5 bases from V and 1 from J, leaving 8 bases between them. Germline V lookup: CDR1 MDHEN, CDR2 SYDVKM. The CDR3 totals 13 residues. The CDR3 here is CASSRYRQETQYF. In nucleotides, the CDR3 is TGTGCCAGCAGTCGGTATCGCCAAGAGACCCAGTACTTC.

A few counts support this clone. Other DNA sequences in this sample translate to the same CDR3. The chain joins TRBV18 to TRBJ1-2; the match to TRBD1 covers 8 bases. In germline, CDR1 is KGHSH, CDR2 LQKENI. The CDR3 runs 15 residues. V shed 9 bases and J 2 bases; nucleotides not matched to a gene: 11. CDR3 loop: CASSMADRENYGYTF. CDR3 bases: TGTGCCAGTTCAATGGCGGACAGGGAGAACTATGGCTACACCTTC.

This clone was seen repeatedly, ten times or more. The rearrangement uses TRBV15 and TRBJ2-5; D gene ambiguous. CDR1 and CDR2 from the germline V gene are LNHNV and YYDKDF (reference sequence). The CDR3 is made up of 13 amino acids. The V end was cut by 0 bases, the J end by 3 bases, with 5 bases between. CDR3 nucleotide sequence: TGTGCCACCAGCAGAGAACGGGAAGAGACCCAGTACTTC. Residues: CATSREREETQYF.

At least ten counts were recorded for this clone. The chain combines TRBV6-6 with TRBJ1-1; D ambiguous. The CDR3 is 15 amino acids. The germline V and J ends were trimmed by 4 bases and 1 base, with 13 bases remaining between them. Per the germline V gene, CDR1 is MNHNY and CDR2 is SVGAGI (reference sequence). This chain's CDR3 is CASSFLLEGNTEAFF. CDR3 nucleotides: TGTGCCAGCAGTTTCCTCTTGGAGGGGAACACTGAAGCTTTCTTT.

This clone has more than one count but fewer than ten. This CDR3 is CASSYGQGGNTEAFF. The DNA of the CDR3 is TGTGCCAGCAGTTATGGACAGGGTGGAAACACTGAAGCTTTCTTT. This chain connects TRBV6-5 to TRBJ1-1; TRBD1 matches 8 bases. The CDR3 sequence is 15 residues long. The V segment lost 3 bases and the J segment 2 bases; nucleotides outside the gene matches: 5. Looked up from germline, CDR1 is MNHEY and CDR2 is SVGAGI.

The chain uses TRBV6-1 and TRBJ1-2, with 9 bases fitting TRBD1. V shed 3 bases, J shed 2 bases, and the junction held 7 bases outside the gene matches. CDR1 is MNHNS and CDR2 is SASEGT in the germline V gene. The CDR3 sequence is 16 residues long. CDR3 region: CASSDHTGGRNYGYTF. CDR3 bases: TGTGCCAGCAGTGACCATACAGGGGGCAGAAACTATGGCTACACCTTC.

Ten or more counts support this clone. The chain joins TRBV9 to TRBJ1-1, with 8 bases matching TRBD1. V dropped 0 bases and J dropped 6; count of bases not matched to a gene: 7. Germline V gene sequence: CDR1 SGDLS, CDR2 YYNGEE. CDR3 length equals 15 residues. CDR3 protein: CASSVGPGGGSEAFF. In DNA, the CDR3 is TGTGCCAGCAGCGTAGGTCCAGGGGGCGGGTCTGAAGCTTTCTTT.

In this sample, this clone turned up many times. The chain employs TRBV6-6 and TRBJ1-1, with TRBD1 matching 9 bases. V lost 10 bases, J lost 1 base, and 4 bases stayed unmatched. Germline values: CDR1 MNHNY, CDR2 SVGAGI (reference sequence). The CDR3 extends over 13 amino acids. CDR3 in amino acids: CAIGTGSNTEAFF. DNA of the CDR3: TGTGCCATCGGGACAGGGTCGAACACTGAAGCTTTCTTT.

This clone was observed at least ten times. V usage is TRBV9 and J usage is TRBJ2-7, with D tentatively TRBD1 (5 bases). CDR3 length: 14 residues. Between the trimmed V and J ends, which lost 1 base and 2 bases, there was a span of 10 bases. The germline gives CDR1 SGDLS, CDR2 YYNGEE. CDR3 in DNA: TGTGCCAGCAGCGTATCTGGGGCTGCCTACGAGCAGTACTTC. This sequence encodes CASSVSGAAYEQYF.

The table lists this clone with a few counts. The chain links TRBV28 to TRBJ2-5, with D possibly matching TRBD1 (5 bases). The J call could be wrong; TRBJ2-7 is a better fit for the DNA end. Germline V gene data show CDR1 as MDHEN and CDR2 as SYDVKM. The CDR3 is made up of 14 amino acids. This chain's CDR3 is CASSLPDSSYEQYF. In DNA, the CDR3 is TGTGCCAGCAGTTTACCTGACAGCTCCTACGAGCAGTACTTC.

This clone was observed at least ten times. V is TRBV5-4 and J is TRBJ1-1, with D unclear. Germline V gives CDR1 SGHNT, CDR2 YYREEE (reference sequence). This CDR3 is built from 13 residues. Trimming took 5 bases from V and 4 from J, leaving 12 bases between them. CDR3 loop: CASSSGRGTEAFF. In DNA, the CDR3 is TGTGCCAGCAGTTCTGGTCGAGGCACTGAAGCTTTCTTT.

This clone was observed many times. The gene calls are TRBV7-9 and TRBJ1-2; the match to TRBD1 covers 8 bases. Unmatched junction bases numbered 8, after V lost 2 bases and J lost 3 bases. The germline V gene encodes CDR1 SEHNR and CDR2 FQNEAQ (reference sequence). The CDR3 covers 16 residues. CDR3 protein: CASSLNERTGHYGYTF. DNA for the CDR3: TGTGCCAGCAGCTTAAACGAGCGGACAGGGCACTATGGCTACACCTTC.

This clone was found many times. The chain links TRBV5-1 to TRBJ2-1; 11 bases fit TRBD2. V dropped 4 bases and J dropped 0; count of bases not matched to a gene: 9. Germline CDR1 reads SGHRS; CDR2 reads YFSETQ. This CDR3 is 18 amino acids long. In DNA form, the CDR3 reads TGCGCCAGCAGCCTGGAGGGACTAGCGGACAGCTCCTACAATGAGCAGTTCTTC. Protein sequence: CASSLEGLADSSYNEQFF.

This clone has at least ten counts. The chain recombines TRBV7-2 with TRBJ2-3; 9 nucleotides align to TRBD2. Looked up from germline, CDR1 is SGHTA and CDR2 is FQGNSA. The CDR3 totals 17 residues. J gave up 1 base and V 2 bases, and 7 bases lay outside the gene matches. The CDR3 protein is CASSLRRLAGRTDTQYF. The CDR3, as DNA: TGTGCCAGCAGCTTACGGAGGCTAGCGGGACGCACAGATACGCAGTATTTT.

This clone was counted at least ten times. V usage is TRBV27 and J usage is TRBJ2-1; 14 bases line up with TRBD2. After removal of 1 base from V and 8 bases from J, the junction contained 13 bases not matched to a gene. Per germline, CDR1 MNHEY and CDR2 SMNVEV (reference sequence). This CDR3 has 19 amino acids. CDR3 sequence: CASSLFGRGTSGRSDEQFF. DNA for the CDR3: TGTGCCAGCAGTTTATTCGGCAGGGGGACTAGCGGGAGATCCGATGAGCAGTTCTTC.

This clone was seen ten or more times. The genes are TRBV28 and TRBJ2-7; TRBD2 agrees at 7 bases. Trimming removed 6 bases from V and 2 bases from J; junction bases left unmatched: 13. This CDR3 has 16 residues. From germline, CDR1 is MDHEN and CDR2 SYDVKM. The CDR3 region is CASRGGTSFAPYEQYF. CDR3 bases: TGTGCCAGCAGGGGGGGGACTTCATTCGCCCCCTACGAGCAGTACTTC.